These 6 T cell receptor beta chains were sequenced from one sample in a study of blood T cells in healthy people across ages. PCR was performed a second time for roughly 7 to 11 cycles using a sample-barcoded 5' primer and a J-beta primer mix. MiXCR, run by TCRdb on the 5' RACE reads, gives a single entry per CDR3 protein. This table holds roughly 2 million distinct CDR3 sequences, about 50% found once. The material sequenced was blood. These receptors all stem from a woman in her thirties or forties in good health.

This chain links TRBV27 with TRBJ1-5; maybe TRBD1 (6 bases). The CDR3 is 16 residues long. The V gene's germline CDR1 is MNHEY and CDR2 SMNVEV (reference sequence). Trimming shortened V by 8 bases and J by 5 bases, and 22 bases separated the two germline ends. The CDR3 sequence is CASGFFTGIGDQPQHF. In nucleotides, the CDR3 is TGTGCCAGCGGGTTTTTTACAGGGATTGGTGATCAGCCCCAGCATTTT.

The V call is TRBV20-1, the J call TRBJ2-7, with a weak D call TRBD2 (5 bases). The CDR3 sequence is 11 residues long. V was clipped by 4 bases and J by 2 bases, with 6 bases between them. In germline, CDR1 is DFQATT, CDR2 SNEGSKA (reference sequence). For the CDR3, the DNA is TGCAGTGCTACGCGGGCCTACGAGCAGTACTTC. This translates into CSATRAYEQYF.

Points on this clonotype: At one boundary the junction diverges from the germline segment, which might be a read error. V usage is TRBV7-2 and J usage is TRBJ2-1; 7 bases line up with TRBD2. The CDR3 is 16 residues long. CDR1 and CDR2 from the germline V gene are SGHTA and FQGNSA. The CDR3 coding sequence is TGTGCCAACAGCCAAAGGTCCGGGGGGACTCCCAATGAGCAGTTCTTC. Translating gives CANSQRSGGTPNEQFF.

V and J are TRBV7-3 and TRBJ2-4; maybe TRBD1 (6 bases). Trimming took off 5 bases at V and 8 bases at J, with 13 bases between the two ends. Per germline, CDR1 SGHTA and CDR2 FQGTGA. CDR3 length equals 13 residues. The CDR3: CASSEGGSDIQYF. The CDR3 nucleotides are TGTGCCAGCAGCGAAGGGGGTTCTGACATTCAGTACTTC.

Worth noting for this clonotype: The junction differs from germline at one of its ends, possibly a read error. The rearrangement joins TRBV11-2 to TRBJ1-2, with a weak D call TRBD1 (6 bases). CDR3 length: 12 residues. CDR1 is SGHAT and CDR2 is FQNNGV in the germline V gene. The CDR3 region is CASSLQGDGHTF. The CDR3, as DNA: TGTGCCAGCAGTCTACAGGGAGATGGCCACACCTTC.

V gene TRBV27 combines with J gene TRBJ1-2; TRBD1 aligns across 7 bases. J lost 2 bases, V lost 3 bases, and 9 bases had no gene match. The CDR3 runs to 16 residues. Germline V gene sequence: CDR1 MNHEY, CDR2 SMNVEV (reference sequence). The CDR3 DNA reads TGTGCCAGCAGTTTGTCAATCGGGGACAGCAACTATGGCTACACCTTC. Its protein product is CASSLSIGDSNYGYTF.